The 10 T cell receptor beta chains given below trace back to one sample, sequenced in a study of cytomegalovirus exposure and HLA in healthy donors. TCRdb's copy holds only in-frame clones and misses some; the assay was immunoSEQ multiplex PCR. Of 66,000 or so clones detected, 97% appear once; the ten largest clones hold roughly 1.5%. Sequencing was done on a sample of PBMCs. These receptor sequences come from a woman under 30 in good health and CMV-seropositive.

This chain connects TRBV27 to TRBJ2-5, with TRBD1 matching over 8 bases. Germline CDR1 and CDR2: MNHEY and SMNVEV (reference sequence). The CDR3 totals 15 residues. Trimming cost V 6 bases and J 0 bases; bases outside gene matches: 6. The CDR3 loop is CASSPDRANQETQYF. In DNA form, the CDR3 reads TGTGCCAGCAGCCCGGACAGGGCCAACCAAGAGACCCAGTACTTC.

The CDR3, as DNA: TGTGCCAGCAGTCTCGGACAGGGGTATGGCTACACCTTC. Protein: CASSLGQGYGYTF. V gene TRBV27 combines with J gene TRBJ1-2, with 9 bases lining up with TRBD1. The CDR3 is 13 amino acids. Looked up from germline, CDR1 is MNHEY and CDR2 is SMNVEV (reference sequence). J gave up 5 bases and V 5 bases, and 3 bases lay outside the gene matches.

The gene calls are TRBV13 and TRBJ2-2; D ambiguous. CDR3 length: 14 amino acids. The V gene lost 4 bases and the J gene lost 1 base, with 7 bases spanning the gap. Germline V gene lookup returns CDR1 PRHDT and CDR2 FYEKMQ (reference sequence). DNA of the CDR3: TGTGCCAGCAGCTCAGATGGGAACACCGGGGAGCTGTTTTTT. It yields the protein CASSSDGNTGELFF.

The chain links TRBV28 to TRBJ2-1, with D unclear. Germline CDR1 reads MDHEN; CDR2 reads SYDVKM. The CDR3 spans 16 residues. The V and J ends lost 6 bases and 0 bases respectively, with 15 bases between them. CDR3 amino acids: CASRTAQPRSYNEQFF. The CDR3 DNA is TGTGCCAGCAGAACAGCCCAACCCCGCTCCTACAATGAGCAGTTCTTC.

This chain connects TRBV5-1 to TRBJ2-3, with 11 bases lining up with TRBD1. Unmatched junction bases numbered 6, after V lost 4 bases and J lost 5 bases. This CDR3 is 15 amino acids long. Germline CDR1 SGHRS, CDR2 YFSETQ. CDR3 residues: CASSLGQGGLDTQYF. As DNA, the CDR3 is TGCGCCAGCAGCCTGGGACAGGGGGGTCTAGATACGCAGTATTTT. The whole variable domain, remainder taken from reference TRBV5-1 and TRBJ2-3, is KAGVTQTPRYLIKTRGQQVTLSCSPISGHRSVSWYQQTPGQGLQFLFEYFSETQRNKGNFPGRFSGRQFSNSRSEMNVSTLELGDSALYLCASSLGQGGLDTQYFGPGTRLTVL.

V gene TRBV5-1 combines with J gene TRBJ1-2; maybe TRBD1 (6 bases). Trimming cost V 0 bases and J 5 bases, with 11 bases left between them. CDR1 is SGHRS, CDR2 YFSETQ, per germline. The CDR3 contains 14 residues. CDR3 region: CASSLDRVEYGYTF. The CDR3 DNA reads TGCGCCAGCAGCTTGGACAGGGTTGAGTATGGCTACACCTTC. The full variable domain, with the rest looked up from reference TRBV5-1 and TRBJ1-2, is KAGVTQTPRYLIKTRGQQVTLSCSPISGHRSVSWYQQTPGQGLQFLFEYFSETQRNKGNFPGRFSGRQFSNSRSEMNVSTLELGDSALYLCASSLDRVEYGYTFGSGTRLTVV.

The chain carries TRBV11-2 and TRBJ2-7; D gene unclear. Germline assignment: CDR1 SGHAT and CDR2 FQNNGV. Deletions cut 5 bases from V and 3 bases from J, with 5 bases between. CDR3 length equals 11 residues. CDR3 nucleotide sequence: TGTGCCAGCAGCCGTATCTACGAGCAGTACTTC. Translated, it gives CASSRIYEQYF.

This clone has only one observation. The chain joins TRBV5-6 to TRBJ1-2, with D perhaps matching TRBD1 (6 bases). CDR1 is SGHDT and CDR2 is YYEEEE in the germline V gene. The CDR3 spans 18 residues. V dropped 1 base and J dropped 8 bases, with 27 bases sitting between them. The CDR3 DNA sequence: TGTGCCAGCAGCTTGCCTGCGGAACACAGGGTGGGATTGCGGGGCTACACCTTC. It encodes CASSLPAEHRVGLRGYTF. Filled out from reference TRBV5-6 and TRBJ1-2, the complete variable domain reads DAGVTQSPTHLIKTRGQQVTLRCSPKSGHDTVSWYQQALGQGPQFIFQYYEEEERQRGNFPDRFSGHQFPNYSSELNVNALLLGDSALYLCASSLPAEHRVGLRGYTFGSGTRLTVV.

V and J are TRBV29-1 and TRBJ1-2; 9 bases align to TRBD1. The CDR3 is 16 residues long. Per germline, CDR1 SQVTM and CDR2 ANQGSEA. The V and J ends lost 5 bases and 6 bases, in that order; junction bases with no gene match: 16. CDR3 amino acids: CSVRSGTGLLTNGYTF. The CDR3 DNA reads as TGCAGCGTTCGTTCGGGGACAGGGCTTCTTACGAATGGCTACACCTTC.

CDR3: CASSVKSGWGEAFF. CDR3 in DNA: TGTGCCAGCAGCGTAAAATCGGGGTGGGGTGAAGCTTTCTTT. V gene TRBV9 combines with J gene TRBJ1-1; D is ambiguous. The CDR3 is 14 amino acids. The germline CDR1 and CDR2 sequences are SGDLS and YYNGEE. Trimming stripped 1 base from V and 7 bases from J, with 14 bases between.